One sample yielded the 13 T cell receptor beta chains listed below, sequenced in a study of somatic mutations in cytotoxic T cells in rheumatoid arthritis. Some clones are missing from TCRdb's copy, which holds only in-frame ones; the method was immunoSEQ multiplex PCR. The table includes approximately 12,000 clones, roughly 87% detected once. The sequenced sample consisted of CD8+ T cells sorted from blood. The receptors shown here come from a woman in her sixties or seventies in good health.

The chain has TRBV6-4 and TRBJ2-3, with 10 nucleotides matching TRBD2. Germline-derived CDR1 and CDR2 are MRHNA and SNTAGT. This CDR3 has 17 residues. Unmatched junction bases numbered 15, after V lost 10 bases and J lost 2 bases. CDR3 sequence: CAKHTQPGTSVTDTQYF. As DNA, the CDR3 is TGTGCCAAGCATACACAACCCGGGACTAGCGTCACAGATACGCAGTATTTT.

This chain connects TRBV7-2 to TRBJ1-2; D possibly corresponds to TRBD1 (5 bases). This CDR3 comprises 16 residues. V gave up 4 bases and J gave up 6 bases, with 21 bases separating them. Germline CDR1 and CDR2: SGHTA and FQGNSA. Written as DNA, the CDR3 is TGTGCCAGCAGCTCGCCCCGGGGGTACGGGTCTCATGGCTACACCTTC. It specifies CASSSPRGYGSHGYTF.

The rearrangement uses TRBV2 and TRBJ1-5; 7 bases match TRBD1. CDR1 is SNHLY and CDR2 is FYNNEI in the germline V gene. This CDR3 spans 14 amino acids. V dropped 3 bases and J dropped 3; count of bases not matched to a gene: 2. CDR3 DNA: TGTGCCAGCAGTGAGACAGGGCTCAATCAGCCCCAGCATTTT. It specifies CASSETGLNQPQHF. Complete variable domain (other parts from reference TRBV2 and TRBJ1-5): EPEVTQTPSHQVTQMGQEVILRCVPISNHLYFYWYRQILGQKVEFLVSFYNNEISEKSEIFDDQFSVERPDGSNFTLKIRSTKLEDSAMYFCASSETGLNQPQHFGDGTRLSIL.

The V call is TRBV9, the J call TRBJ2-3; 12 positions match TRBD2. The CDR3 is made up of 17 amino acids. Looked up from germline, CDR1 is SGDLS and CDR2 is YYNGEE. The V gene end was trimmed by 4 bases and the J gene end by 0 bases; junction bases not matched to a gene: 6. Written as DNA, the CDR3 is TGTGCCAGCAGCCTGACTAGCGGGGGAGGCAGCACAGATACGCAGTATTTT. Amino acids: CASSLTSGGGSTDTQYF.

The rearrangement uses TRBV11-1 and TRBJ1-1, with a weak D call TRBD1 (5 bases). CDR3 length: 16 amino acids. Germline lookup yields CDR1 SGHAT and CDR2 FQDESV (reference sequence). V was shortened by 0 bases and J by 1 base, with 12 bases between the two germline ends. CDR3 sequence reads: CASSLAPDTENTEAFF. In nucleotides, the CDR3 is TGTGCCAGCAGCTTAGCCCCGGACACCGAGAACACTGAAGCTTTCTTT.

The chain couples TRBV7-6 to TRBJ1-4, with TRBD1 matching 9 bases. The V gene's germline CDR1 is SGHVS and CDR2 FNYEAQ. The trim removed 8 bases at V and 7 bases at J, leaving 11 bases unmatched. There are 15 residues in the CDR3. The CDR3 DNA reads TGTGCCAGCGGCCTCGGGACAGGGCTAAGTGAAAAACTGTTTTTT. Translating gives CASGLGTGLSEKLFF.

This chain connects TRBV7-6 to TRBJ2-5; tentatively, D is TRBD2 (6 bases). Germline V CDR1 and CDR2: SGHVS, FNYEAQ. This CDR3 spans 15 amino acids. V lost 2 bases and J 4 bases, leaving 14 bases between the germline ends. The CDR3 DNA follows: TGTGCCAGCAGCTTATTCCCGGGAGAAAGAGAGACCCAGTACTTC. Translation: CASSLFPGERETQYF. The full variable domain, with the rest looked up from reference TRBV7-6 and TRBJ2-5, is GAGVSQSPRYKVTKRGQDVALRCDPISGHVSLYWYRQALGQGPEFLTYFNYEAQQDKSGLPNDRFSAERPEGSISTLTIQRTEQRDSAMYRCASSLFPGERETQYFGPGTRLLVL.

This chain connects TRBV23-1 to TRBJ2-1; 8 nucleotides line up with TRBD2. TRBV23-1 is an open reading frame, and its role is uncertain. V lost 6 bases and J lost 0; bases outside the gene matches: 10. The CDR3 runs to 17 residues. CDR3 in amino acids: CASSRTRTSPSYNEQFF. As DNA, the CDR3 is TGCGCCAGCAGCCGGACCCGGACTAGCCCCTCCTACAATGAGCAGTTCTTC.

The chain employs TRBV29-1 and TRBJ1-1; 7 bases agree with TRBD1. With 4 bases clipped from V and 1 base from J, the junction kept 6 bases outside the gene matches. The germline CDR1 and CDR2 sequences are SQVTM and ANQGSEA. The CDR3 has 14 amino acids. The CDR3 here is CSVVTDRRNTEAFF. The CDR3 nucleotides are TGCAGCGTTGTCACGGACAGGAGGAACACTGAAGCTTTCTTT.

The chain couples TRBV4-2 to TRBJ2-2; 10 positions match TRBD2. V shed 1 base and J 4 bases; nucleotides not matched to a gene: 12. The CDR3 runs to 19 residues. Germline-derived CDR1 and CDR2 are LGHNA and YNFKEQ. The CDR3 DNA reads TGTGCCAGCAGCCAAGGGCTAGCGGGGGCCCGATTTGGCACCGGGGAGCTGTTTTTT. It codes for CASSQGLAGARFGTGELFF.

This clone was seen more than once but under ten times. The chain is built from TRBV15 and TRBJ2-7; 10 bases fit TRBD1. V lost 5 bases and J lost 3; bases outside the gene matches: 7. Germline V lookup: CDR1 LNHNV, CDR2 YYDKDF (reference sequence). The CDR3 spans 15 residues. CDR3 sequence reads: CATSDRDRGFYEQYV. DNA for the CDR3: TGTGCCACCAGCGACCGGGACAGGGGATTCTACGAGCAGTACGTC.

This chain links TRBV19 with TRBJ2-5; possible D gene TRBD1, 5 bases. V lost 3 bases, J lost 3 bases, and 11 bases lay in between. Germline CDR1 is LNHDA and CDR2 is SQIVND (reference sequence). The CDR3 is 14 residues long. This CDR3 reads CASSISVREETQYF. In nucleotides, the CDR3 is TGTGCCAGTAGTATCTCAGTCAGGGAAGAGACCCAGTACTTC.

This clone showed up just once. The chain's CDR3 is CASSFPGGADEQFF. CDR3 coding DNA: TGTGCCAGCAGCTTTCCCGGGGGGGCGGATGAGCAGTTCTTC. V usage is TRBV7-9 and J usage is TRBJ2-1; 8 nucleotides line up with TRBD2. V was clipped by 3 bases and J by 8 bases; unmatched bases: 6. Germline assignment: CDR1 SEHNR and CDR2 FQNEAQ (reference sequence). The CDR3 extends over 14 amino acids. Together with reference TRBV7-9 and TRBJ2-1, the CDR3 gives the full variable domain: DTGVSQNPRHKITKRGQNVTFRCDPISEHNRLYWYRQTLGQGPEFLTYFQNEAQLEKSRLLSDRFSAERPKGSFSTLEIQRTEQGDSAMYLCASSFPGGADEQFFGPGTRLTVL.